The 18 T cell receptor beta chains listed next were all sequenced from one sample in a study of T-cell reconstitution after alpha-beta-depleted transplantation in children. For TCRbeta, the library was prepared with unique molecular identifiers. Using its own MiXCR run on the PCR reads, TCRdb lists one record per CDR3 protein. The repertoire consists of 640,000 or so distinct CDR3 sequences, with roughly 17% occurring once and the leading ten covering under 1.2%. The source was PBMCs from the stem cell graft donor, collected from the stem cell graft. The receptors shown here come from a human donor who donated a stem cell graft to a child with acute myeloid leukemia.

This clonotype showed up just a few times. This rearrangement joins TRBV9 to TRBJ1-4, with TRBD1 identical over 9 bases. The ends lost 3 bases at V and 7 bases at J; junction bases unmatched: 4. The CDR3 runs 14 residues. Germline CDR1 reads SGDLS; CDR2 reads YYNGEE. This CDR3 is CASSEGQGGEKLFF. Here the CDR3 DNA reads TGTGCCAGCAGCGAGGGACAGGGAGGTGAAAAACTGTTTTTT.

This clonotype was counted ten times or more. The chain joins TRBV20-1 to TRBJ2-7; D could derive from TRBD1 or TRBD2 (5 bases each). The CDR3 sequence is 14 residues long. Per the germline V gene, CDR1 is DFQATT and CDR2 is SNEGSKA (reference sequence). Trimming removed 6 bases at V and 4 bases at J, with 19 bases between. CDR3 region: CSAVNQGGGYEQYF. The CDR3 nucleotides are TGCAGTGCGGTAAACCAGGGTGGAGGTTACGAGCAGTACTTC.

There are a few counts of this clonotype. The chain carries TRBV5-1 and TRBJ1-2, with a tentative D call TRBD1 (5 bases). The CDR3 has 14 residues. Per the germline V gene, CDR1 is SGHRS and CDR2 is YFSETQ. V lost 4 bases and J lost 3, with 13 bases in between. CDR3: CASSQAGQDYGYTF. CDR3 nucleotides: TGCGCCAGCAGCCAGGCAGGGCAAGACTATGGCTACACCTTC.

This chain uses TRBV20-1 with TRBJ2-1; 7 nucleotides line up with TRBD1. This CDR3 contains 14 residues. CDR1 DFQATT and CDR2 SNEGSKA come from the germline V gene (reference sequence). With V trimmed by 4 bases and J by 5 bases, 8 bases remained unmatched. CDR3 in DNA: TGCAGTGCTACAGCCGGGACAGTCCACAATGAGCAGTTCTTC. It specifies CSATAGTVHNEQFF.

This clonotype appeared many times. V gene TRBV29-1 combines with J gene TRBJ2-2; the D is unclear. The CDR3 sequence is 14 residues long. V shed 7 bases and J shed 5 bases, with 17 bases lying between them. The V gene's germline CDR1 is SQVTM and CDR2 ANQGSEA. The CDR3 spells CSATTRAGTGELFF. CDR3 nucleotide sequence: TGCAGCGCCACCACAAGGGCCGGGACCGGGGAGCTGTTTTTT.

This clonotype appeared a single time. V usage is TRBV24-1 and J usage is TRBJ1-6; D gene uncertain. The CDR3 loop spans 15 amino acids. The V gene's germline CDR1 is KGHDR and CDR2 SFDVKD. V lost 9 bases and J 0 bases, leaving 11 bases between the germline ends. The CDR3 reads CATQSPSSYNSPLHF. CDR3 coding DNA: TGTGCCACCCAGTCCCCGAGCTCCTATAATTCACCCCTCCACTTT.

CDR3 amino acids: CASLGQGYGYTF. The CDR3 region has the DNA TGTGCCAGCCTGGGACAGGGCTATGGCTACACCTTC. The chain is built from TRBV6-1 and TRBJ1-2; TRBD1 matches 9 bases. The V gene end was trimmed by 8 bases and the J gene end by 4 bases; junction bases not matched to a gene: 2. This CDR3 has 12 amino acids. CDR1 MNHNS and CDR2 SASEGT come from the germline V gene.

This clonotype occurred once. V and J are TRBV2 and TRBJ2-6; D gene uncertain. There are 13 residues in the CDR3. V was cut by 7 bases and J by 3 bases, with 7 bases left in between. The V gene's germline CDR1 is SNHLY and CDR2 FYNNEI. The CDR3 DNA reads TGTGCCAGCAAGGTGGGTGGGGCCAACGTCCTGACTTTC. It is translated as CASKVGGANVLTF. Based on the CDR3 plus reference TRBV2 and TRBJ2-6, the full variable domain is EPEVTQTPSHQVTQMGQEVILRCVPISNHLYFYWYRQILGQKVEFLVSFYNNEISEKSEIFDDQFSVERPDGSNFTLKIRSTKLEDSAMYFCASKVGGANVLTFGAGSRLTVL.

V and J are TRBV7-2 and TRBJ2-3, with 10 positions matching TRBD1. The V gene end was trimmed by 5 bases and the J gene end by 5 bases; junction bases not matched to a gene: 4. Per the germline V gene, CDR1 is SGHTA and CDR2 is FQGNSA. There are 14 residues in the CDR3. The CDR3 coding sequence is TGTGCCAGCAGCGACAGGGGGCGGGTAGATACGCAGTATTTT. This codes for CASSDRGRVDTQYF.

This clonotype appeared many times. The J gene is TRBJ1-2, the V gene TRBV20-1; D gene ambiguous. V was cut by 2 bases and J by 5 bases, with 24 bases left in between. The length of the CDR3 is 17 residues. CDR1 and CDR2 (germline): DFQATT, SNEGSKA (reference sequence). The CDR3 here is CSARLPGRTTLGYGYTF. The CDR3, as DNA: TGCAGTGCTAGACTGCCAGGCCGAACAACCTTGGGGTATGGCTACACCTTC.

This clonotype has ten or more counts. The chain recombines TRBV29-1 with TRBJ2-7; D perhaps matches TRBD1 (7 bases). CDR1 SQVTM and CDR2 ANQGSEA come from the germline V gene. The CDR3 is 13 residues long. V was shortened by 6 bases and J by 3 bases, with 15 bases between the two germline ends. The CDR3 coding sequence is TGCAGCGTAAGACAGGGAGGTAACTACGAGCAGTACTTC. Translation gives CSVRQGGNYEQYF.

This clonotype appeared a few times. The chain carries TRBV6-2 or TRBV6-3 and TRBJ2-5, with TRBD2 matching over 12 bases. Germline V gene lookup returns CDR1 MNHEY and CDR2 SVGEGT. The CDR3 loop spans 21 amino acids. Trimming at V came to 6 bases and at J to 2 bases, leaving 22 bases not matched to a gene. The CDR3 loop is CASRRFPGWTSGEGGQETQYF. CDR3 DNA sequence: TGTGCCAGCAGACGATTCCCCGGCTGGACTAGCGGGGAAGGAGGGCAAGAGACCCAGTACTTC.

This clonotype showed up just a few times. This chain joins TRBV7-6 and TRBJ1-1, with 7 positions matching TRBD1. This CDR3 region has 13 residues. Trimming cost V 3 bases and J 7 bases; bases outside gene matches: 5. CDR1 and CDR2 from the germline V gene are SGHVS and FNYEAQ. CDR3 residues: CASSLYRDSEAFF. The CDR3, as DNA: TGTGCCAGCAGCTTGTACCGGGACAGTGAAGCTTTCTTT.

The chain employs TRBV7-9 and TRBJ2-3; TRBD1 aligns across 8 bases. There are 15 residues in the CDR3. Germline-derived CDR1 and CDR2 are SEHNR and FQNEAQ (reference sequence). V was pared by 5 bases and J by 5 bases, with 9 bases of the junction left unmatched. The CDR3 loop is CASSRLGQGGDTQYF. The CDR3 DNA follows: TGTGCCAGCAGCCGCCTTGGACAGGGAGGAGATACGCAGTATTTT.

Regarding this clonotype: At one end, the junction sequence differs from germline, possibly due to a read error. The rearrangement joins TRBV4-3 to TRBJ2-7, with no clear D. CDR3 length: 13 amino acids. The germline gives CDR1 LGHNA, CDR2 YSLEER. DNA for the CDR3: TGTGCCAGCAGTCAGGACCTCTCCTACGAGCAGTACTTC. This codes for CASSQDLSYEQYF.

This clonotype appeared a few times. The rearrangement joins TRBV4-3 to TRBJ2-3; 7 bases are shared with TRBD1. Germline V CDR1 and CDR2: LGHNA, YSLEER. Losses at the gene ends were 2 bases for V and 1 base for J; bases not matched to a gene: 0. The CDR3 consists of 14 residues. In nucleotides, the CDR3 is TGCGCCAGCAGCCAAACAGGGGGCACAGATACGCAGTATTTT. Protein product: CASSQTGGTDTQYF.

A few counts support this clonotype. This rearrangement joins TRBV12-3 or TRBV12-4 to TRBJ2-3; maybe TRBD2 (6 bases). This CDR3 comprises 15 residues. V was pared by 3 bases and J by 8 bases, with 18 bases between. The CDR3 bases are TGTGCCAGCAGTTTGGGGGGAAGTGGGAAGGCTACGCAGTATTTT. This encodes CASSLGGSGKATQYF.

This chain connects TRBV5-1 to TRBJ2-5; TRBD2 matches 7 bases. The CDR3 totals 19 residues. V was pared by 7 bases and J by 1 base, with 22 bases of the junction left unmatched. Germline-derived CDR1 and CDR2 are SGHRS and YFSETQ. CDR3 coding DNA: TGCGCCAGCTGGTTGGATACAATGTACGCGCGCGGGGGCCAAGAGACCCAGTACTTC. Translation: CASWLDTMYARGGQETQYF.